One sample yielded the 12 T cell receptor beta chains listed below, sequenced in a study of beta chain features in type 1 diabetes. The investigators reverse transcribed all of the isolated RNA, so they sequenced expressed TCRB transcripts. Sequencing was performed with immunoSEQ multiplex PCR; in TCRdb, only in-frame clones are kept and a portion is missing. The repertoire consists of 250,000 or so clones, with about 30% occurring once and the leading ten covering approximately 4%. Material: central memory CD4+ T cells from blood. The receptor set was obtained from a man aged 25-45 years in good health.

The J gene is TRBJ2-6, the V gene TRBV10-3; unclear D gene. Deletions cut 0 bases from V and 2 bases from J, with 8 bases between. The CDR3 length is 16 residues. The germline V gene has CDR1 ENHRY and CDR2 SYGVKD. The CDR3, as DNA: TGTGCCATCAGTGAGTCCCCGGGCGCTGGGGCCAACGTCCTGACTTTC. Protein sequence: CAISESPGAGANVLTF.

The chain combines TRBV18 with TRBJ2-5, with D unresolved. Per the germline V gene, CDR1 is KGHSH and CDR2 is LQKENI. The V end lost 3 bases, the J end lost 4 bases, and 12 bases lay between the germline ends. The CDR3 extends over 14 amino acids. The CDR3 DNA reads TGTGCCAGCTCACCCGCTTCAGTAAGAGAGACCCAGTACTTC. Its translation: CASSPASVRETQYF.

About this clone: Other DNA sequences in the sample encode the same CDR3. The chain employs TRBV29-1 and TRBJ1-1, with D perhaps TRBD1 (6 bases). The germline V gene has CDR1 SQVTM and CDR2 ANQGSEA. Between the trimmed V and J ends, which lost 5 bases and 4 bases, there was a span of 8 bases. The CDR3 consists of 11 residues. CDR3 DNA: TGCAGCGTTTCCAGGGGCACTGAAGCTTTCTTT. It yields the protein CSVSRGTEAFF.

This clone came up a few times. V and J are TRBV6-1 and TRBJ1-2, with 11 bases fitting TRBD1. There are 16 residues in the CDR3. The germline CDR1 and CDR2 sequences are MNHNS and SASEGT. V was clipped by 4 bases and J by 4 bases; unmatched bases: 8. CDR3 amino acids: CASSARTGTGGYGYTF. For the CDR3, the DNA is TGTGCCAGCAGTGCGAGAACCGGGACAGGGGGCTATGGCTACACCTTC.

The chain combines TRBV6-1 with TRBJ1-6; no clear D. Germline V gene data show CDR1 as MNHNS and CDR2 as SASEGT. V was clipped by 2 bases and J by 7 bases, with 9 bases between them. This CDR3 spans 14 amino acids. As DNA, the CDR3 is TGTGCCAGCAGTGAAAGGGTTGGGAATTCACCCCTCCACTTT. Amino acids: CASSERVGNSPLHF.

Concerning this clone itself: At one of its ends the junction is not consistent with the germline gene, which may arise from a read error. The CDR3 region is CASNQDRSGGWKNIQYF. DNA for the CDR3: TGTGCCAGCAACCAAGATAGGAGCGGGGGGTGGAAAAACATTCAGTACTTC. The rearrangement uses TRBV4-2 and TRBJ2-4; 9 bases are shared with TRBD2. The CDR3 runs 17 residues. Germline V gives CDR1 LGHNA, CDR2 YNFKEQ.

J is TRBJ2-7 and V is TRBV30; possible D gene TRBD2, 7 bases. Germline-derived CDR1 and CDR2 are GTSNPN and SVGIG (reference sequence). This CDR3 comprises 13 residues. Between the trimmed V and J ends, which lost 3 bases and 13 bases, there was a span of 22 bases. The CDR3 protein is CAWREGNAGAEYF. The CDR3, as DNA: TGTGCCTGGAGGGAAGGAAATGCGGGGGCTGAATACTTC.

In regard to this clone: Germline is not matched at one junction end, which may reflect a read error. The chain carries TRBV6-5 and TRBJ2-7, with 7 bases that match TRBD1. Germline assignment: CDR1 MNHEY and CDR2 SVGAGI. The length of the CDR3 is 13 residues. This chain's CDR3 is CASSYALRDSSRF. CDR3 sequence (DNA): TGTGCCAGCAGTTACGCCCTCCGGGACAGTTCCCGTTTC.

This clone showed up just once. V and J are TRBV7-2 and TRBJ2-7; 7 positions match TRBD1. The CDR3 has 14 residues. Germline CDR1 reads SGHTA; CDR2 reads FQGNSA. With V trimmed by 6 bases and J by 5 bases, 10 bases remained unmatched. CDR3 coding DNA: TGTGCCAGCAGTTCGACCGGGACAGAAAACGAGCAGTACTTC. It is translated as CASSSTGTENEQYF. Using reference TRBV7-2 and TRBJ2-7 for the parts outside the CDR3, the full variable domain is GAGVSQSPSNKVTEKGKDVELRCDPISGHTALYWYRQSLGQGLEFLIYFQGNSAPDKSGLPSDRFSAERTGGSVSTLTIQRTQQEDSAVYLCASSSTGTENEQYFGPGTRLTVT.

The chain uses TRBV5-6 and TRBJ2-7, with a tentative D call TRBD2 (6 bases). Germline assignment: CDR1 SGHDT and CDR2 YYEEEE. V was pared by 4 bases and J by 3 bases, with 14 bases between. This CDR3 is 14 amino acids long. The CDR3: CASSLGGAHYEQYF. Written as DNA, the CDR3 is TGTGCCAGCAGCCTGGGCGGGGCCCACTACGAGCAGTACTTC.

This chain links TRBV25-1 with TRBJ2-7; 11 nucleotides agree with TRBD2. The CDR3 has 14 residues. Germline V gene sequence: CDR1 MGHDK, CDR2 SYGVNS. The J segment lost 3 bases and the V segment lost 4 bases, leaving 2 bases of the junction unmatched. CDR3 in amino acids: CASSGTSGLYEQYF. As DNA, the CDR3 is TGTGCCAGCAGTGGGACTAGCGGGCTCTACGAGCAGTACTTC.

There are a few counts of this clone. The chain joins TRBV7-2 to TRBJ2-5; perhaps TRBD2 as D (6 bases). The CDR3 spans 14 residues. Germline CDR1 is SGHTA and CDR2 is FQGNSA. Trimming removed 7 bases at V and 1 base at J, with 13 bases between. In DNA form, the CDR3 reads TGTGCCAGCACCAAAGGAGGGACCCAAGAGACCCAGTACTTC. It specifies CASTKGGTQETQYF.